What follows is one T cell receptor (beta chain) and its context. The TCR beta repertoire was assessed by survey-level immunoSEQ sequencing. The method was immunoSEQ multiplex PCR; TCRdb's version includes in-frame clones alone and lacks a portion of them. The data show approximately 70,000 clones, just under 95% seen once. The receptor comes from a man aged 35-49 years with rheumatoid arthritis. Sequenced sample: PBMCs.

CDR3 DNA: TGTGCCAGCAGCCAACCCAGGTACTCCTACGAGCAGTACTTC. Translation: CASSQPRYSYEQYF. The genes are TRBV3-1 (or the pseudogene TRBV3-2) and TRBJ2-7, with D hard to call. Germline V gives CDR1 LGHDT, CDR2 YNNKEL (reference sequence). The CDR3 sequence is 14 residues long. Trimming took off 2 bases at V and 0 bases at J, with 8 bases between the two ends.